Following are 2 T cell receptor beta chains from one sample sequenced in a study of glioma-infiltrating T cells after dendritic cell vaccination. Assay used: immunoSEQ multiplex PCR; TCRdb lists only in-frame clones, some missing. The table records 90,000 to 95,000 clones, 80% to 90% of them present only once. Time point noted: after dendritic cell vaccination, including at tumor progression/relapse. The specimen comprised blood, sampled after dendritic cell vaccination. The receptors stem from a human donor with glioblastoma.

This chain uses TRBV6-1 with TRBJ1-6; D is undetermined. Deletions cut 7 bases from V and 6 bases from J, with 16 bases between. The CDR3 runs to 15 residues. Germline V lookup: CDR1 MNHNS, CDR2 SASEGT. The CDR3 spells CASTPSGTSNSPLHF. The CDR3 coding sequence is TGTGCCAGCACCCCGAGCGGTACCTCTAATTCACCCCTCCACTTT.

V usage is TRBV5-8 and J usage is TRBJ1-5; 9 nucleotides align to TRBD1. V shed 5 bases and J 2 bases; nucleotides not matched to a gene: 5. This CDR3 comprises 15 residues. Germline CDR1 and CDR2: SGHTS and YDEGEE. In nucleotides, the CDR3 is TGTGCCAGCAGTCTGGGACAGGGAGGCAATCAGCCCCAGCATTTT. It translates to CASSLGQGGNQPQHF. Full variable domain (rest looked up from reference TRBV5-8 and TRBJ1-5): EAGVTQSPTHLIKTRGQQATLRCSPISGHTSVYWYQQALGLGLQFLLWYDEGEERNRGNFPPRFSGRQFPNYSSELNVNALELEDSALYLCASSLGQGGNQPQHFGDGTRLSIL.